Here is one TCR beta chain with its context. This clone has a handful of counts. The target of this receptor is not known. The record has no base qualities; no much larger clone is one base away. TCRbeta CDR3 regions were amplified from genomic DNA using the immunoSEQ Assay, a bias-controlled multiplex PCR. Regarding the original processing steps: Within the assay, amplification of reference gene primers was used to estimate how many nucleated cells each sample contained. Sequence reads were collapsed and filtered to measure the absolute abundance of every unique TCRbeta CDR3 rearrangement. Productive Simpson clonality was computed per sample as the square root of Simpson's diversity index over productive rearrangements. Sourced from immuneACCESS, this table was stored by TCRdb with only in-frame sequences that have V and J called. A share of the clones is absent; for the studies checked, an unresolved V gene accounts for under half, and the remainder has no known explanation. The D gene and trimming were derived from the DNA, and the V and J assignments and clone size from that table. For this sample there are around 60,000 clones; over 60% appear just once. Around 21% of the sample comes from the top ten.

The sample is drawn from a study of blood T cell repertoires in COVID-19 (TCRdb year 2020). Background on the whole study: Samples from collaborators originated in the United States, Italy and Spain and spanned both the acute and convalescent phases of COVID-19. The prospective study material was composed of cDNA or gDNA derived from T cells, B-cell-depleted T cells, or PBMCs. A freely available public database, intended as a resource for researchers studying the immune response to SARS-CoV-2, is where the repertoires were released. Samples were obtained from the ongoing ImmuneRACE study (first 160 participants) and from about 1,300 subjects provided by 6 global collaborators. The dataset comprised deeply sampled blood TCRbeta repertoires from subjects exposed to, actively infected with, or recovered from COVID-19. Where available, HLA class I and class II types were obtained from metadata supplied by the sample provider rather than from assay-based typing. The sample metadata nearly always contained a de-identified subject ID, COVID-19 status, age in years and sex. On the study overall, not on this receptor specifically: The amount of clinical and demographic metadata varied by source and participant and was provided uncurated.

One collaborating source in Seattle enrolled patients while the patients were actively infected and followed the patients over time throughout the course of disease. The collaborating institutions used their own protocols to collect whole blood in K2EDTA tubes. Collaborator samples were shipped for TCRbeta analysis as frozen whole blood, isolated PBMCs, or DNA extracted from either sample type. CDR1 SNHLY and CDR2 FYNNEI were looked up in the germline V gene. The CDR3, from cysteine to phenylalanine, totals 14 residues. The DNA shown is the 42-base CDR3, in frame from base 1. V is trimmed back by 7 bases and J by 4 bases, and the junction contains 10 bases that no gene match accounts for.

The sequence joins TRBV2 to TRBJ2-7, and TRBD1 aligns with 7 junction nucleotides. The sequence was obtained from a man aged 25-45 years with COVID-19, enrolled during active disease. Material for sequencing was peripheral blood. In nucleotide form, the sequence is TGTGCCAGCAATTCCGGGACAGACCCATACGAGCAGTACTTC. It specifies CASNSGTDPYEQYF.